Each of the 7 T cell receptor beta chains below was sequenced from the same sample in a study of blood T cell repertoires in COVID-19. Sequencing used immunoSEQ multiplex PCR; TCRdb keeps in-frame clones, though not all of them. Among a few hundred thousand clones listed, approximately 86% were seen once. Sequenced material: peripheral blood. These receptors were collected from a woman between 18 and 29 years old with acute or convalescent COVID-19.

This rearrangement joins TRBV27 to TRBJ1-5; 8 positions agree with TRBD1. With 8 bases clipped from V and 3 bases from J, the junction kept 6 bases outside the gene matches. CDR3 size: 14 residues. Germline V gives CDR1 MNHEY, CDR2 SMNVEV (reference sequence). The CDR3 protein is CASSDRAVNQPQHF. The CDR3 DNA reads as TGTGCCAGCTCGGACAGGGCCGTCAATCAGCCCCAGCATTTT.

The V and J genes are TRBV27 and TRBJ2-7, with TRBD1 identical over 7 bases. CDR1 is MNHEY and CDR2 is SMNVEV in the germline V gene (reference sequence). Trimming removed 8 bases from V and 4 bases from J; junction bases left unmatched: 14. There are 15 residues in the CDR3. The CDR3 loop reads CASQLLTGTEYEQYF. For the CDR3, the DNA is TGTGCCAGCCAATTATTAACCGGGACAGAGTACGAGCAGTACTTC.

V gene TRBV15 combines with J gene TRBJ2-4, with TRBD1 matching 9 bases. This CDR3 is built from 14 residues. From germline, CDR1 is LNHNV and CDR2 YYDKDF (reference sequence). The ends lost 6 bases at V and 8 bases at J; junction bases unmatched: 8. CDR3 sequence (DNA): TGTGCCACCAGAGCCGGGACAGGGATGCACATTCAGTACTTC. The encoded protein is CATRAGTGMHIQYF. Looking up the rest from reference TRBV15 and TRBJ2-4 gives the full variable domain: DAMVIQNPRYQVTQFGKPVTLSCSQTLNHNVMYWYQQKSSQAPKLLFHYYDKDFNNEADTPDNFQSRRPNTSFCFLDIRSPGLGDTAMYLCATRAGTGMHIQYFGAGTRLSVL.

For the CDR3, the DNA is TGCAGCGTGGGGGAGGGGTCTCGGAACACTGAAGCTTTCTTT. This translates into CSVGEGSRNTEAFF. The gene calls are TRBV29-1 and TRBJ1-1; weak D call: TRBD1 (5 bases). The CDR3 is 14 amino acids. V lost 6 bases, J lost 1 base, and 15 bases lay in between. Germline CDR1 reads SQVTM; CDR2 reads ANQGSEA.

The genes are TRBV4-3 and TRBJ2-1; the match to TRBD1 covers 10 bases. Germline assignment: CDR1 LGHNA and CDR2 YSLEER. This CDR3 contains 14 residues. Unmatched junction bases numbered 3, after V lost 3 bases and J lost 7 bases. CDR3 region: CASSQDRGGNEQFF. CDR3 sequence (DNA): TGCGCCAGCAGCCAGGACAGGGGGGGGAATGAGCAGTTCTTC.

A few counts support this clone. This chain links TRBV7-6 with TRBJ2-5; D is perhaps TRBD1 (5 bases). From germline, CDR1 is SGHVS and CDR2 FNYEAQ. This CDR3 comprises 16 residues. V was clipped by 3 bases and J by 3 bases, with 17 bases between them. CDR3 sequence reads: CASSLSLAKGEETQYF. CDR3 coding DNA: TGTGCCAGCAGCTTGTCGTTAGCCAAAGGGGAAGAGACCCAGTACTTC.

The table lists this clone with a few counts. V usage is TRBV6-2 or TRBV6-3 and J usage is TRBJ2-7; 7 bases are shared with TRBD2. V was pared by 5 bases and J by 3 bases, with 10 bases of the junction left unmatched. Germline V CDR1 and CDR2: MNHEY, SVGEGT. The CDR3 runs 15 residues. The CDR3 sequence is CASSPGGKGSYEQYF. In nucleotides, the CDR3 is TGTGCCAGCAGTCCGGGGGGAAAAGGGAGCTACGAGCAGTACTTC.